The clone carrying this T cell receptor (beta chain) was picked up one time. The data originate from a study of blood T cell repertoires in COVID-19. Study as a whole: The analysed material was cDNA or gDNA that came from T cells, B-cell-depleted T cells, or PBMCs.

As handled by the study authors: Nucleated cell number was recorded as an estimate derived from reference gene primer amplification. Sequenced by immunoSEQ multiplex PCR; TCRdb stores in-frame clones only, minus some. The DNA was the basis for D and trimming; V, J and clone size are from that table. The sample carries some 340,000 clones, 85% recorded once. CDR3 length equals 15 residues. CDR1 is SEHNR, CDR2 FQNEAQ, per germline (reference sequence). The V and J ends lost 1 base and 5 bases, in that order; junction bases with no gene match: 5. The chain carries TRBV7-9 and TRBJ2-7, with TRBD2 matching 10 bases. The clonotype was recovered from a woman aged 18-29 years with acute or convalescent COVID-19. Material for sequencing was peripheral blood. CDR3 coding DNA: TGTGCCAGCAGCTTAGACGTAGCGGGGGGCGACGAGCAGTACTTC. This encodes CASSLDVAGGDEQYF.